This T cell receptor beta chain came from a study of T cells in Graves' hyperthyroidism and ophthalmopathy. The CDR3 covers 15 residues. The germline V gene encodes CDR1 LNHDA and CDR2 SQIVND (reference sequence). Germline trimming cut 3 bases from V and 1 base from J; bases unmatched to any gene: 2. This clonotype was picked up many times. RNA transcripts served as the template for amplifying TCR beta CDR3 regions. The HTBI primer set drove a first-round RT-PCR of the TCR CDR3. In TCRdb, the multiplex PCR reads were re-called with MiXCR into one record per CDR3 protein. The table has a few hundred thousand distinct CDR3 sequences, about 13% seen once.

J is TRBJ1-5 and V is TRBV19; 8 bases map to TRBD1. The TCR originated in a woman aged 40 to 50 with Graves' ophthalmopathy. Sequencing input: blood. Written as DNA, the CDR3 is TGTGCCAGTAGTATGACAGGGGTAAGCAATCAGCCCCAGCATTTT. Protein sequence: CASSMTGVSNQPQHF.